The clone carrying this T cell receptor beta chain was observed a few times. What it recognizes is unknown. This entry belongs to a study of T cells in Graves' hyperthyroidism and ophthalmopathy. Study-level points and caveats: In blood, most of the thyroid clonotypes expanded above 0.001 were also present. Ophthalmopathy was separated from stable hyperthyroidism by a 13 V-J model.

The authors deemed Graves' hyperthyroidism stable absent ophthalmopathy progression within 18 months. Patients aged 18 to 65 with hyperthyroidism were newly diagnosed, with duration under 2 months. V dropped 4 bases and J dropped 6; count of bases not matched to a gene: 6. In germline, CDR1 is LGHDT, CDR2 YNNKEL (reference sequence). The CDR3 sequence is 14 residues long. RNA transcripts yielded amplified TCR beta CDR3 regions. First-round RT-PCR targeting the TCR CDR3 was performed with the HTBI primer set. TCRdb reprocessed the multiplex PCR reads with MiXCR, giving one entry per CDR3 protein. The sample includes about 400,000 distinct CDR3 sequences, 15% of them seen just once.

The chain links TRBV3-1 to TRBJ2-1, with 7 positions matching TRBD1. Sequenced material: blood. This receptor was taken from a woman aged 25 to 39 with Graves' hyperthyroidism. CDR3 sequence: CASSPGQSSNEQFF. In DNA form, the CDR3 reads TGTGCCAGCAGCCCGGGACAGTCTTCCAATGAGCAGTTCTTC.